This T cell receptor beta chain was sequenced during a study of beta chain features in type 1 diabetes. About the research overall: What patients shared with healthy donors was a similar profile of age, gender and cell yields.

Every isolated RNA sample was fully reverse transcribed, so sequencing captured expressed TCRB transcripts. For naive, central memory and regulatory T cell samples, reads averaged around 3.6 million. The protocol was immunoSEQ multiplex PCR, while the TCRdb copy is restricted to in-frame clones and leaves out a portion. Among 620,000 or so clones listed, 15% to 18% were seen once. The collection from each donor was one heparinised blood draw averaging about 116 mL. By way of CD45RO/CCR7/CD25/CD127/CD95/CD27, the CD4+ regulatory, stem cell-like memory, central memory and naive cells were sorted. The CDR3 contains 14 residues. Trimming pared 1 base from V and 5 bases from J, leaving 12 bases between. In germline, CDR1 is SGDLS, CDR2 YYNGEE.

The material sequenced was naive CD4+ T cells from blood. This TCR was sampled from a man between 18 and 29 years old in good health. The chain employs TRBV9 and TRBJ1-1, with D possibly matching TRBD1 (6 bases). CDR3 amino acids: CASSVSGVKTEAFF. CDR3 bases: TGTGCCAGCAGCGTATCAGGGGTAAAGACTGAAGCTTTCTTT.